This T cell receptor (beta chain) stems from a study of identical twins. This clonotype was seen ten or more times. Its matching antigen is unknown. Study observations and caveats: Weaker excess sharing between twins was seen in beta out-of-frame sequences. Fewer insertions were carried by abundant cord blood beta clonotypes, but none was seen in memory repertoires. Invariant T cells like MAIT and iNKT could partly confound the zero-insertion analyses.

Germline CDR1 SQVTM, CDR2 ANQGSEA. The V end was cut by 1 base, the J end by 4 bases, with 10 bases between. The CDR3 is 13 amino acids. A universal primer site was added by template switching, and unique molecular identifiers were carried by the cDNA. MiXCR, run by TCRdb on the 5' RACE reads, gives a single entry per CDR3 protein. The data contain some 1,700,000 distinct CDR3 sequences, roughly 35% of them seen just once; the ten biggest clones take up 0.25% to 0.3%. Sequencing was carried out using cord blood. The chain joins TRBV29-1 to TRBJ2-5; D is perhaps TRBD2 (5 bases). The sequence was obtained from a newborn girl in good health. CDR3 residues: CSVEVLGGETQYF. CDR3 DNA: TGCAGCGTTGAAGTATTAGGAGGAGAGACCCAGTACTTC.